The rows below give T cell receptor beta chains drawn from one sample of a study of OX40 agonist ivuxolimab in advanced cancers. The table came from immunoSEQ multiplex PCR; TCRdb's copy has only in-frame clones and leaves some out. The profile shows about 72,000 clones, 80% to 85% of them singletons. Source: CD4+ or CD8+ T cells sorted from blood, taken in a trial of the OX40 agonist ivuxolimab. The receptors here all came from an adult with an advanced solid tumor such as melanoma, head and neck, liver or kidney cancer. The CDR3 runs from the conserved cysteine through the conserved F or W. The D gene is left open where the match is weak. Some rows have no size entry. The others give once, few or many, or a class for an expanded clone.

J	D	V	size	CDR3	DNA
TRBJ2-1	TRBD2	TRBV2	-	CASSGAGGTYNEQFF	TGTGCCAGCAGTGGTGCGGGAGGTACCTACAATGAGCAGTTCTTC
TRBJ2-5	-	TRBV7-2	-	CASSLGDRVQETQYF	TGTGCCAGCAGCTTAGGTGATCGGGTACAAGAGACCCAGTACTTC
TRBJ1-2	-	TRBV5-1	few	CASSSMEGDYGYTF	TGCGCCAGCAGCTCTATGGAAGGAGACTATGGCTACACCTTC
TRBJ2-3	-	TRBV5-6	-	CASSFVRNSMRDTQYF	TGTGCCAGCAGCTTTGTCCGGAACTCTATGCGTGATACGCAGTATTTT
TRBJ2-1	TRBD2	TRBV5-1	-	CASSLVISGDNEQFF	TGCGCCAGCAGCTTGGTGATTAGCGGGGACAATGAGCAGTTCTTC
TRBJ2-7	-	TRBV18	-	CASSPPLDGEQYF	TGTGCCAGCTCACCACCGTTAGATGGGGAGCAGTACTTC
TRBJ2-1	TRBD2	TRBV6-4	-	CASSKTSGSYNEQFF	TGTGCCAGCAGCAAGACTAGCGGAAGCTACAATGAGCAGTTCTTC
TRBJ2-7	TRBD2	TRBV19	-	CASSTSSGSIGF	TGTGCCAGTAGTACCTCTAGCGGGAGTATCGGTTTC
TRBJ1-3	-	TRBV11-2	-	CASSLTGMVLGNTIYF	TGTGCCAGCAGCTTAACAGGGATGGTTCTGGGAAACACCATATATTTT
TRBJ1-1	-	TRBV7-8	-	CASSPGLIPRGNTEAFF	TGTGCCAGCAGTCCCGGACTCATCCCCAGGGGGAACACTGAAGCTTTCTTT
TRBJ2-7	-	TRBV1	-	CTSSQGGPGEPYEQYF	TGCACCAGCAGCCAAGGCGGCCCGGGGGAACCCTACGAGCAGTACTTC
TRBJ2-1	TRBD2	TRBV18	-	CASSPGLGNNEQFF	TGTGCCAGCTCACCAGGACTAGGGAACAATGAGCAGTTCTTC
TRBJ2-2	-	TRBV19	-	CATRATGELFF	TGTGCCACCAGGGCCACCGGGGAGCTGTTTTTT
TRBJ2-1	TRBD2	TRBV5-4	-	CASSIAGVNYNEQFF	TGTGCCAGCAGCATAGCGGGAGTGAACTACAATGAGCAGTTCTTC
TRBJ1-4	-	TRBV10-3	-	CAIRLLDPEPATNEKLFF	TGTGCCATCAGATTGTTGGACCCCGAGCCAGCAACTAATGAAAAACTGTTTTTT
TRBJ2-7	TRBD1	TRBV5-6	-	CASSFKGQGAREQYF	TGTGCCAGCAGCTTCAAGGGACAGGGGGCGCGTGAGCAGTACTTC
TRBJ2-1	TRBD1	TRBV7-2	few	CASSLATGLGYNEQFF	TGTGCCAGCAGCTTGGCGACAGGGCTAGGTTACAATGAGCAGTTCTTC
TRBJ2-5	TRBD2	TRBV5-4	-	CASSLGLAGGIQETQYF	TGTGCCAGCAGCTTGGGACTAGCGGGGGGAATCCAAGAGACCCAGTACTTC
TRBJ2-7	-	TRBV6-5	-	CASSSLSGEQYF	TGTGCCAGCAGTTCTCTTTCGGGGGAGCAGTACTTC
TRBJ2-7	-	TRBV6-6	-	CASSYSAFYEQYF	TGTGCCAGCAGTTACTCAGCTTTCTACGAGCAGTACTTC
TRBJ2-3	-	TRBV27	once	CASRGYKTTDTQYF	TGTGCCAGCAGGGGGTACAAAACCACAGATACGCAGTATTTT
TRBJ2-1	-	TRBV29-1	-	CSVEVAAKGNNEQFF	TGCAGCGTTGAAGTGGCAGCCAAAGGAAACAATGAGCAGTTCTTC
TRBJ1-5	-	TRBV6-5	-	CASSAILGTQPQHF	TGTGCCAGCAGTGCGATTTTGGGGACTCAGCCCCAGCATTTT